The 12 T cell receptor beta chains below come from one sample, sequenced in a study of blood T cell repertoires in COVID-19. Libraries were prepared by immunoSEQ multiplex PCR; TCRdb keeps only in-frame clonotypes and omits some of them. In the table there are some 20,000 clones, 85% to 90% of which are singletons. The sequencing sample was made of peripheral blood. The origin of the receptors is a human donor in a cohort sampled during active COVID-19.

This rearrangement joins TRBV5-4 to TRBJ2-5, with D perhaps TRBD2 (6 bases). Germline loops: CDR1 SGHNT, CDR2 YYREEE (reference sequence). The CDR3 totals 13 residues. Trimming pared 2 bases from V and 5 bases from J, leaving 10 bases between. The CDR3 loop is CASSLGLAETQYF. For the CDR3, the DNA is TGTGCCAGCAGCTTAGGGCTAGCGGAGACCCAGTACTTC.

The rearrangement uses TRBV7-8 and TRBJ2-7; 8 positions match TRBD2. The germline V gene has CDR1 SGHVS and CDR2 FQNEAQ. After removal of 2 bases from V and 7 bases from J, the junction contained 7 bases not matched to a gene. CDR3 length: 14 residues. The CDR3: CASSLMREAWEQYF. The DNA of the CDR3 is TGTGCCAGCAGCTTAATGCGGGAGGCTTGGGAGCAGTACTTC.

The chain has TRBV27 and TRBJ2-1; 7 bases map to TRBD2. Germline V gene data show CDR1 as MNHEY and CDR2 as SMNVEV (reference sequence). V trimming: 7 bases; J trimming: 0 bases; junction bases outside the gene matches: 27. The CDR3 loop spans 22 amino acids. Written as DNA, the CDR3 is TGTGCCAGCACCCCAAGGGGCCTCTTCCGGATGTTTGGCGGGGGCTCCTACAATGAGCAGTTCTTC. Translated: CASTPRGLFRMFGGGSYNEQFF.

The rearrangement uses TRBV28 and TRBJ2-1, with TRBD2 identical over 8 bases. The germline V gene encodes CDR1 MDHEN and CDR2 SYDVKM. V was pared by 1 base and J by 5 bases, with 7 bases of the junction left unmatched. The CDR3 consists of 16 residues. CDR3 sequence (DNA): TGTGCCAGCAGTTTATTAGGTAGCGGGGAAGACAATGAGCAGTTCTTC. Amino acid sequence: CASSLLGSGEDNEQFF. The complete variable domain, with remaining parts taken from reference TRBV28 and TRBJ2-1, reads DVKVTQSSRYLVKRTGEKVFLECVQDMDHENMFWYRQDPGLGLRLIYFSYDVKMKEKGDIPEGYSVSREKKERFSLILESASTNQTSMYLCASSLLGSGEDNEQFFGPGTRLTVL.

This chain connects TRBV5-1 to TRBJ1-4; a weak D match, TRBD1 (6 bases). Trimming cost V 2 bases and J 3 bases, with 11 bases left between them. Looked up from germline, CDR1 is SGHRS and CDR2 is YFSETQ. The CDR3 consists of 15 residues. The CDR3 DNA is TGCGCCAGCAGCTTTACAGGGCTCTCTAATGAAAAACTGTTTTTT. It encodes CASSFTGLSNEKLFF.

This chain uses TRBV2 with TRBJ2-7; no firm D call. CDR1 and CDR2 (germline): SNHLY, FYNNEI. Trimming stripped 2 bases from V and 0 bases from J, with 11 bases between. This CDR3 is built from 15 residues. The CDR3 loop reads CASSELDLASYEQYF. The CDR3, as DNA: TGTGCCAGCAGTGAACTAGATCTGGCCTCCTACGAGCAGTACTTC.

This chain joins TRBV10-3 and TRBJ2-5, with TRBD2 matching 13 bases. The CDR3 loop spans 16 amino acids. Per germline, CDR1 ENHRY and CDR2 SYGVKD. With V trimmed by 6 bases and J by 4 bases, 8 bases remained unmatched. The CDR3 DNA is TGTGCCATCAGCCCCGGACTAGCGGGAGATCGAGAGACCCAGTACTTC. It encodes CAISPGLAGDRETQYF.

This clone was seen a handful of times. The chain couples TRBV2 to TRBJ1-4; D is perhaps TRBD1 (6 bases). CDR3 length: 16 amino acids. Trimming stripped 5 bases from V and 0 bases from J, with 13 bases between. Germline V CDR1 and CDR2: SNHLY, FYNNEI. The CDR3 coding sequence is TGTGCCAGCAGTCCCGACAGGCCTGCAACTAATGAAAAACTGTTTTTT. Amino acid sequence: CASSPDRPATNEKLFF.

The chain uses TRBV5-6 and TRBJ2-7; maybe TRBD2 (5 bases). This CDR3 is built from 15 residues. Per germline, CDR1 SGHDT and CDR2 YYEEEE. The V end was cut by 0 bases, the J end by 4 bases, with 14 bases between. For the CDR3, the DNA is TGTGCCAGCAGCTTGGGGTCCCGGGATAGGTACGAGCAGTACTTC. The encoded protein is CASSLGSRDRYEQYF.

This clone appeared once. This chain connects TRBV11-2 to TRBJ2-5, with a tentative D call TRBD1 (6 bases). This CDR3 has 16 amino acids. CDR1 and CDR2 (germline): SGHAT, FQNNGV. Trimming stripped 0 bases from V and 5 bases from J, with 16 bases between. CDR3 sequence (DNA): TGTGCCAGCAGCTTAGACAGGGGAACACTGGTGGAGACCCAGTACTTC. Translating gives CASSLDRGTLVETQYF.

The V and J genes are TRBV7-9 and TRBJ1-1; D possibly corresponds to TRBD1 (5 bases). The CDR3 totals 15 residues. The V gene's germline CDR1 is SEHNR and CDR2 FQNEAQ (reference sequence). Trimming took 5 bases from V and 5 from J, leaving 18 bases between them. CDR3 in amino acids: CASSPPQGIGTEAFF. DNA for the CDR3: TGTGCCAGCAGCCCCCCGCAGGGAATCGGGACTGAAGCTTTCTTT.

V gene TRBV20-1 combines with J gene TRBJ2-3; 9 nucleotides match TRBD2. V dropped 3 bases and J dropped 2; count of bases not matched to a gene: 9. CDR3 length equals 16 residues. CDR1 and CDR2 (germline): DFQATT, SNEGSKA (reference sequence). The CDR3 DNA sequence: TGCAGTGCTAGTTCGATAGCGGGAGCGTTCACAGATACGCAGTATTTT. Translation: CSASSIAGAFTDTQYF.